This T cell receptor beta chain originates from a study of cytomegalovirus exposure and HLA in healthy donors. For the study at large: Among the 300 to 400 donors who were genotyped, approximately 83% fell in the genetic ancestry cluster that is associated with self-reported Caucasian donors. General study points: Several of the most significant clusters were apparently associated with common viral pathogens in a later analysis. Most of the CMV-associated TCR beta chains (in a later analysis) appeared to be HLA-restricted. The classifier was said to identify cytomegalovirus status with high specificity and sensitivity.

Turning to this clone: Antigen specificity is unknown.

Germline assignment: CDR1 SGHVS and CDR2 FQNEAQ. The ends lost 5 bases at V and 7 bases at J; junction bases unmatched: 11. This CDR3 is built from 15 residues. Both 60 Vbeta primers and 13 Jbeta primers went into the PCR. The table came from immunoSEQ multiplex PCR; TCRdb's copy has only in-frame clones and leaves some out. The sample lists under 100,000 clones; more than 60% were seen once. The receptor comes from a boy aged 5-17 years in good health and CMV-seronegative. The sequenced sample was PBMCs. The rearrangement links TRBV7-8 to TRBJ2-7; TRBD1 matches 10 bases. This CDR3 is CASSKGQGISGEQYF. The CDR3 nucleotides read TGTGCCAGCAGCAAGGGACAGGGGATATCGGGAGAGCAGTACTTC.